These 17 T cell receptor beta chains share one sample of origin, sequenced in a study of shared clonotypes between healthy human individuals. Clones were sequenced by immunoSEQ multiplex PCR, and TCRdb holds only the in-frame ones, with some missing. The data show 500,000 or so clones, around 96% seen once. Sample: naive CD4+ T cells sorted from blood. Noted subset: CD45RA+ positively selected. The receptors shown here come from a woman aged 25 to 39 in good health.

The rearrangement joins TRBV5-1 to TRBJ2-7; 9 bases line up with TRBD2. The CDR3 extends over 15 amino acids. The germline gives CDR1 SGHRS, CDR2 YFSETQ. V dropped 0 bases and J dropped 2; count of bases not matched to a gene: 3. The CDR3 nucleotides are TGCGCCAGCAGCTTGGGGGTAGCGGGGGCCTACGAGCAGTACTTC. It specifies CASSLGVAGAYEQYF.

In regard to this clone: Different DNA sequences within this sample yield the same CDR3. CDR3 residues: CASSLDEETQYF. The DNA of the CDR3 is TGTGCCAGCAGCTTGGACGAAGAGACCCAGTACTTC. The chain has TRBV5-4 and TRBJ2-5; D uncertain. The CDR3 is 12 amino acids. V lost 0 bases to trimming and J lost 3 bases, with 3 bases between them. Germline V gene lookup returns CDR1 SGHNT and CDR2 YYREEE (reference sequence).

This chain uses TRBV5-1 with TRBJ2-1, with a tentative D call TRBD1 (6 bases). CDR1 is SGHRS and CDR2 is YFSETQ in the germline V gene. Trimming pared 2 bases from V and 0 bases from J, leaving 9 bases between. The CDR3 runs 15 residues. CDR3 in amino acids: CASSLQGFSYNEQFF. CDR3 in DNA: TGCGCCAGCAGCTTACAGGGTTTCTCCTACAATGAGCAGTTCTTC.

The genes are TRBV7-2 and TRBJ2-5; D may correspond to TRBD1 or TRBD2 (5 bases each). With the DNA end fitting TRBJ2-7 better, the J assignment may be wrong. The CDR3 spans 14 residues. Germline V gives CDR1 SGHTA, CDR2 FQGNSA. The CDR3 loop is CASSPGRASYEQYF. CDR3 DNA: TGTGCCAGCAGCCCGGGACGGGCCTCCTACGAGCAGTACTTC.

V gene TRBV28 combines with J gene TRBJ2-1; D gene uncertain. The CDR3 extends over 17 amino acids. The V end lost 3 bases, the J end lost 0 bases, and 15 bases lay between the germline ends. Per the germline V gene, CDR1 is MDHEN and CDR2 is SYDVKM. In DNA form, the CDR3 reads TGTGCCAGCAGTTTCGTGAGGAGTCTACTCTCCTACAATGAGCAGTTCTTC. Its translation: CASSFVRSLLSYNEQFF.

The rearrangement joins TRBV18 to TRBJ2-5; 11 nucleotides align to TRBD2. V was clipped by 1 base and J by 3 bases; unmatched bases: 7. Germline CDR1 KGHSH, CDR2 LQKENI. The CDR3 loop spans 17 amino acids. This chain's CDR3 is CASSPLLTTSGKETQYF. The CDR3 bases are TGTGCCAGCTCACCACTTCTGACGACTAGCGGGAAAGAGACCCAGTACTTC.

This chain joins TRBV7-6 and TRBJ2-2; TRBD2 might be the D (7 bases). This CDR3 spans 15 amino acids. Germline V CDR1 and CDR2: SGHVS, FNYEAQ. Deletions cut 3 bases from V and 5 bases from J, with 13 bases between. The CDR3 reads CASSFRGARTGELFF. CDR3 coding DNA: TGTGCCAGCAGCTTCCGGGGGGCAAGAACCGGGGAGCTGTTTTTT.

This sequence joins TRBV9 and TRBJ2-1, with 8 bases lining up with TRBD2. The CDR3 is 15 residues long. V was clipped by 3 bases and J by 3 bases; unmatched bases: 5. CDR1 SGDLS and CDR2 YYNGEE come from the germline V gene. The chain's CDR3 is CASSGTGGFYNEQFF. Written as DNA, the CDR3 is TGTGCCAGCAGCGGTACGGGAGGGTTCTACAATGAGCAGTTCTTC.

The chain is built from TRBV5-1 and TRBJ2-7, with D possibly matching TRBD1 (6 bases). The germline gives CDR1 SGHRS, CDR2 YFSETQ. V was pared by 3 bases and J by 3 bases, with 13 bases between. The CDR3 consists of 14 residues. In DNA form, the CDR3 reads TGCGCCAGCAGCTGGACCCAGGGGCACTACGAGCAGTACTTC. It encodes CASSWTQGHYEQYF.

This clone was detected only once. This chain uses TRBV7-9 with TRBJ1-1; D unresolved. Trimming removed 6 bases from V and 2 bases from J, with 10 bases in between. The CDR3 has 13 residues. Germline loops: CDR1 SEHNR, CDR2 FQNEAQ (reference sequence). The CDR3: CASSREDNTEAFF. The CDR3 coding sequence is TGTGCCAGCAGTCGCGAGGATAACACTGAAGCTTTCTTT.

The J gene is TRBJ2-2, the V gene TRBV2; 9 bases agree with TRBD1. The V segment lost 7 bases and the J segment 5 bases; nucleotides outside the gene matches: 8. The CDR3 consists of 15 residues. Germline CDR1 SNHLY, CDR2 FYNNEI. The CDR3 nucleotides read TGTGCCAGCACTTGGACAGGGGTGCGAACCGGGGAGCTGTTTTTT. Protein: CASTWTGVRTGELFF.

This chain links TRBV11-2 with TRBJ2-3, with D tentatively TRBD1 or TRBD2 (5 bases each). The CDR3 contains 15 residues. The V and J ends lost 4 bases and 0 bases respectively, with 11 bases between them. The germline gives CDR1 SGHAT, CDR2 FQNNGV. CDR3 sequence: CASSSQGGSTDTQYF. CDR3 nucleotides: TGTGCCAGCAGCTCCCAGGGCGGGAGCACAGATACGCAGTATTTT.

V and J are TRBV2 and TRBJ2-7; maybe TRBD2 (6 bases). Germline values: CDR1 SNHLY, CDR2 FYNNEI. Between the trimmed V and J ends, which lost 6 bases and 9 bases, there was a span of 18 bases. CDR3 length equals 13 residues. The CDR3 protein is CASRPGREFGQYF. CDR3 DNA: TGTGCCAGCAGGCCGGGACGGGAGTTCGGGCAGTACTTC.

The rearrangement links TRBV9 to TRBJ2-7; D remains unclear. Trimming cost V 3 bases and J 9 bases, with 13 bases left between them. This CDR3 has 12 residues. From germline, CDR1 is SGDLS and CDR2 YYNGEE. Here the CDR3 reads CASSGPSVGQYF. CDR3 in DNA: TGTGCCAGCAGCGGCCCGTCGGTGGGGCAGTACTTC.

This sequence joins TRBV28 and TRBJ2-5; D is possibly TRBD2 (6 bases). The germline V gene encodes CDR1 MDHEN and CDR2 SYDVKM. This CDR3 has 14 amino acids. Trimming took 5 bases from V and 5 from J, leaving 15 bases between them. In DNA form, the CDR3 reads TGTGCCAGCAGTCCGCCGACTAGGTGGGAGACCCAGTACTTC. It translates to CASSPPTRWETQYF.

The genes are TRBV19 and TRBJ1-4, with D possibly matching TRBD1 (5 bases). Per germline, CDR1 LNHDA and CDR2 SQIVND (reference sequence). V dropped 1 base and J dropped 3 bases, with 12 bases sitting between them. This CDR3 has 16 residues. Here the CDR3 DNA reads TGTGCCAGTAGTATAGTCCTGGGGGATCCTAATGAAAAACTGTTTTTT. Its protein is CASSIVLGDPNEKLFF.

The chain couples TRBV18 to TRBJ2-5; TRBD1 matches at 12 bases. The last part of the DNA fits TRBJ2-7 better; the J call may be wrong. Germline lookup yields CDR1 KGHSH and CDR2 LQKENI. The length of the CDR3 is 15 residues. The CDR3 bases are TGTGCCAGCTCACCCCGGGGGACAGGGGGCAACGAGCAGTACTTC. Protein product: CASSPRGTGGNEQYF.